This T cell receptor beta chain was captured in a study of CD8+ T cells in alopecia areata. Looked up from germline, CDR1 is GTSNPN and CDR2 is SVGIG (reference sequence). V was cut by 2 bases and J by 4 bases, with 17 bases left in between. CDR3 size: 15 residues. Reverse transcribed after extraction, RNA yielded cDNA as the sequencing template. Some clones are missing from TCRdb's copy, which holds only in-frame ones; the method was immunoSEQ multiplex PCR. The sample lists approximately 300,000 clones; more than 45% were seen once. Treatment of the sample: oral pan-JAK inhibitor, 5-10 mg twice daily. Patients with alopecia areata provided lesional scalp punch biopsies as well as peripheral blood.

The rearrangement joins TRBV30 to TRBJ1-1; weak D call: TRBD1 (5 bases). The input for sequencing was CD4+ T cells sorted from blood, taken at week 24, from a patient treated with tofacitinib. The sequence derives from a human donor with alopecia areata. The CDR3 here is CAWSSKQDFITEAFF. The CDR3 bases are TGTGCCTGGAGTTCTAAACAGGACTTTATCACTGAAGCTTTCTTT.